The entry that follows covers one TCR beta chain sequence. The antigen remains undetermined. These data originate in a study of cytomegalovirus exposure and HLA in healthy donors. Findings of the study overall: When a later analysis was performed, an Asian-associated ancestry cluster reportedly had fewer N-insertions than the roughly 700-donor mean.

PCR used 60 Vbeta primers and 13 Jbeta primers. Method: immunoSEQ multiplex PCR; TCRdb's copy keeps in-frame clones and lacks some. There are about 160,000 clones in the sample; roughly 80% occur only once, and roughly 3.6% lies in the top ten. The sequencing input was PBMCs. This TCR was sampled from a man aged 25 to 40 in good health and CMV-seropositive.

The CDR3 spells CASTVANTEAFF. For the CDR3, the DNA is TGTGCCAGCACCGTGGCGAACACTGAAGCTTTCTTT. The V gene is TRBV6-1, the J gene TRBJ1-1; no clear D gene. Germline CDR1 reads MNHNS; CDR2 reads SASEGT. Trimming took off 7 bases at V and 1 base at J, with 7 bases between the two ends. This CDR3 is 12 amino acids long.